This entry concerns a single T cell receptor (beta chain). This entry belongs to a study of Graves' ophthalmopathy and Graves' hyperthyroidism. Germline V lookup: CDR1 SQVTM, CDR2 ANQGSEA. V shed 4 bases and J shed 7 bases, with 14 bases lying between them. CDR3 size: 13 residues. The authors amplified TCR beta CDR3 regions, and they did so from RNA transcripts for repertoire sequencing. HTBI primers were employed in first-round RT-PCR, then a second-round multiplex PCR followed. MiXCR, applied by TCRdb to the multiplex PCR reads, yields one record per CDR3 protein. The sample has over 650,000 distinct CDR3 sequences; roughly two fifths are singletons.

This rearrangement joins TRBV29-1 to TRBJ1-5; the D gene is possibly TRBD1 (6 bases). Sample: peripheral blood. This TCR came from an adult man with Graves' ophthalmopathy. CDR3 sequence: CSVARGGRQPQHF. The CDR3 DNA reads TGCAGCGTTGCCAGGGGTGGGAGGCAGCCCCAGCATTTT.